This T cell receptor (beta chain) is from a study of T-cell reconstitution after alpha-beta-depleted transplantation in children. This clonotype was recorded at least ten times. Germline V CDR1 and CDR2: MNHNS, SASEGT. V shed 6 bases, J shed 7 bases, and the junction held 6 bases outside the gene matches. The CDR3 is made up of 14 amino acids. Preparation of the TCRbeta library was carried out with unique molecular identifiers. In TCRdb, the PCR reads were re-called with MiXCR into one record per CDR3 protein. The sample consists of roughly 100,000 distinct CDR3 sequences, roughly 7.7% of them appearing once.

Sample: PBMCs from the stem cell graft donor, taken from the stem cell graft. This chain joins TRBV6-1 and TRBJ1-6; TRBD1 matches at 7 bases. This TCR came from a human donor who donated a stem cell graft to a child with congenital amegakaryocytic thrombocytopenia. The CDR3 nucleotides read TGTGCCAGCAGACTGGGACAGTTGAATTCACCCCTCCACTTT. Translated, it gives CASRLGQLNSPLHF.